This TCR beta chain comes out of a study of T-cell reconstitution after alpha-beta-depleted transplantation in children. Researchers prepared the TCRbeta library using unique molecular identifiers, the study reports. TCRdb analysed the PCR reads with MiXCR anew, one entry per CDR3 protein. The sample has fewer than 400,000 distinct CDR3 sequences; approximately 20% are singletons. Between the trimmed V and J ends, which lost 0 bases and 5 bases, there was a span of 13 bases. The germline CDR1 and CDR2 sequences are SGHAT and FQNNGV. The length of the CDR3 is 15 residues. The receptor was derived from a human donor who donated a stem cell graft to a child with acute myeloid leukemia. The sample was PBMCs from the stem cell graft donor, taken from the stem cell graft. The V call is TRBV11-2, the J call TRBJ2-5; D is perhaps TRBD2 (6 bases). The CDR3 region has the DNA TGTGCCAGCAGCTTAGATCCTAGCGCAGCTGAGACCCAGTACTTC. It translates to CASSLDPSAAETQYF.